The 19 T cell receptor beta chains below were found in one sample sequenced in a study of radiation and T cells in renal cell carcinoma. Treatment in this sample: treatment-naive control, cytoreductive nephrectomy. The assay was immunoSEQ multiplex PCR, and TCRdb's table has in-frame clones only and misses some. This table holds 15,000 to 18,000 clones, more than 55% found once. Sequencing was performed on tumor tissue, taken from a patient whose treatment was nephrectomy without radiotherapy. Receptors originate from a man in his fifties with renal cell carcinoma.

The genes are TRBV5-5 and TRBJ1-1; D unresolved. This CDR3 spans 17 amino acids. Germline values: CDR1 SGHKS, CDR2 YYEKEE (reference sequence). Between the trimmed V and J ends, which lost 3 bases and 1 base, there was a span of 19 bases. DNA for the CDR3: TGTGCCAGCAGCTGGTCCCCCCTGGCCTTAGGGAACACTGAAGCTTTCTTT. Its protein product is CASSWSPLALGNTEAFF.

V gene TRBV5-1 combines with J gene TRBJ1-3; D call uncertain. V lost 4 bases, J lost 4 bases, and 15 bases lay in between. CDR1 and CDR2 from the germline V gene are SGHRS and YFSETQ. The CDR3 length is 15 residues. Written as DNA, the CDR3 is TGCGCCAGCAGCCCTCGGGAGGGAGCAGGAAACACCATATATTTT. This gives the protein CASSPREGAGNTIYF.

This clone came up once. This sequence joins TRBV14 and TRBJ1-2, with D possibly TRBD1 on 5 matching bases. Germline V gene lookup returns CDR1 SGHDN and CDR2 FVKESK. With 4 bases removed from V and 5 bases from J, the gap between germline ends came to 11 bases. The CDR3 totals 13 residues. The CDR3 DNA reads TGTGCCAGCAGCCGTGGGGCTGTTTATGGCTACACCTTC. This gives the protein CASSRGAVYGYTF.

This clone was seen a handful of times. The chain joins TRBV11-2 to TRBJ2-3, with a weak D call TRBD2 (5 bases). With 3 bases removed from V and 4 bases from J, the gap between germline ends came to 11 bases. Per the germline V gene, CDR1 is SGHAT and CDR2 is FQNNGV. There are 14 residues in the CDR3. The DNA for the CDR3 is TGTGCCAGCAGCTTCGTGAGGGCCCCAGATACGCAGTATTTT. This gives the protein CASSFVRAPDTQYF.

This clone was seen a few times. The J gene is TRBJ2-7, the V gene TRBV29-1, with D possibly being TRBD2 (5 bases). The CDR3 has 14 residues. CDR1 is SQVTM, CDR2 ANQGSEA, per germline. Trimming left V 1 base short and J 0 bases short, with 10 bases between. CDR3 in amino acids: CSVEGTGSSYEQYF. As DNA, the CDR3 is TGCAGCGTTGAAGGGACGGGAAGCTCCTACGAGCAGTACTTC.

Only a few counts were recorded for this clone. This chain uses TRBV7-2 with TRBJ2-1; the D gene is possibly TRBD2 (7 bases). This CDR3 region has 16 residues. Germline V gene data show CDR1 as SGHTA and CDR2 as FQGNSA. V dropped 1 base and J dropped 4 bases, with 14 bases sitting between them. The DNA for the CDR3 is TGTGCCAGCAGCTTAGTCGGCGGGGGCAGTTACAATGAGCAGTTCTTC. It yields the protein CASSLVGGGSYNEQFF.

The chain has TRBV19 and TRBJ2-5; D is unresolved. V lost 0 bases to trimming and J lost 1 base, with 6 bases between them. Germline V gene sequence: CDR1 LNHDA, CDR2 SQIVND (reference sequence). The CDR3 runs to 14 residues. CDR3 loop: CASSIDGSQETQYF. CDR3 coding DNA: TGTGCCAGTAGTATAGACGGCTCCCAAGAGACCCAGTACTTC.

The rearrangement joins TRBV5-1 to TRBJ1-2, with 7 bases that match TRBD1. The CDR3 covers 13 residues. V shed 3 bases, J shed 4 bases, and the junction held 3 bases outside the gene matches. The germline V gene has CDR1 SGHRS and CDR2 YFSETQ. This chain's CDR3 is CASSSGQIYGYTF. The CDR3 DNA is TGCGCCAGCAGCTCGGGACAGATCTATGGCTACACCTTC.

For the CDR3, the DNA is TGTGCCACCAGCAGAGACGGTAATTCACCCCTCCACTTT. Translating gives CATSRDGNSPLHF. This sequence joins TRBV15 and TRBJ1-6; D is ambiguous. Germline-derived CDR1 and CDR2 are LNHNV and YYDKDF (reference sequence). This CDR3 is built from 13 residues. V was shortened by 0 bases and J by 6 bases, with 3 bases between the two germline ends.

The chain employs TRBV19 and TRBJ2-1; 12 nucleotides line up with TRBD2. Unmatched junction bases numbered 10, after V lost 5 bases and J lost 8 bases. Per the germline V gene, CDR1 is LNHDA and CDR2 is SQIVND (reference sequence). This CDR3 comprises 16 residues. The CDR3 nucleotides are TGTGCCAGTAGTCTAGCGGGAGGGCCGATTAAATATGAGCAGTTCTTC. Residues: CASSLAGGPIKYEQFF.

This clone appeared a few times. The V call is TRBV20-1, the J call TRBJ2-3; no firm D call. V lost 3 bases, J lost 2 bases, and 3 bases lay in between. The germline V gene encodes CDR1 DFQATT and CDR2 SNEGSKA (reference sequence). CDR3 length: 11 residues. For the CDR3, the DNA is TGCAGTGCTAGGTACACAGATACGCAGTATTTT. Amino acid sequence: CSARYTDTQYF.

This chain uses TRBV7-9 with TRBJ1-6; the D is unclear. Trimming left V 5 bases short and J 7 bases short, with 15 bases between. The CDR3 length is 15 residues. The germline V gene has CDR1 SEHNR and CDR2 FQNEAQ (reference sequence). The CDR3 nucleotides read TGTGCCAGCAGCAGGTCGACACCACCAAATTCACCCCTCCACTTT. Translation gives CASSRSTPPNSPLHF.

This clone was seen ten or more times. V and J are TRBV21-1 and TRBJ1-3. TRBV21-1 represents a pseudogene. This CDR3 region has 16 residues. This CDR3 is CASSKGDREFGNTIYF. As DNA, the CDR3 is TGTGCCAGCAGCAAAGGAGATCGGGAATTTGGAAACACCATATATTTT.

The V call is TRBV10-3, the J call TRBJ1-2; D gene ambiguous. The CDR3 runs to 16 residues. V dropped 5 bases and J dropped 0 bases, with 16 bases sitting between them. Germline CDR1 ENHRY, CDR2 SYGVKD. The CDR3 loop is CAISKGLRVTNYGYTF. CDR3 in DNA: TGTGCCATCAGTAAAGGGCTTAGGGTGACTAACTATGGCTACACCTTC.

This clone was detected once. The V call is TRBV14, the J call TRBJ1-2, with D unclear. The CDR3 runs 13 residues. Germline V gives CDR1 SGHDN, CDR2 FVKESK. V dropped 1 base and J dropped 4 bases, with 7 bases sitting between them. This CDR3 reads CASSQAPVYGYTF. CDR3 nucleotides: TGTGCCAGCAGCCAAGCCCCGGTCTATGGCTACACCTTC.

The V gene is TRBV6-5, the J gene TRBJ2-3; D gene unclear. CDR3 length equals 16 residues. Germline CDR1 MNHEY, CDR2 SVGAGI. The V end was cut by 0 bases, the J end by 0 bases, with 10 bases between. CDR3 in amino acids: CASSYSWGFSTDTQYF. The CDR3 bases are TGTGCCAGCAGTTACTCGTGGGGATTCAGCACAGATACGCAGTATTTT.

This clone was recorded only once. V usage is TRBV5-1 and J usage is TRBJ2-7, with D perhaps given as TRBD1 or TRBD2 (6 bases each). Germline values: CDR1 SGHRS, CDR2 YFSETQ. The CDR3 has 14 residues. The V gene lost 2 bases and the J gene lost 2 bases, with 11 bases spanning the gap. CDR3 loop: CASSLEGGAYEQYF. CDR3 DNA sequence: TGCGCCAGCAGCTTAGAGGGGGGCGCCTACGAGCAGTACTTC.

This clone was found a few times. V usage is TRBV2 and J usage is TRBJ2-7; D ambiguous. Germline CDR1 and CDR2: SNHLY and FYNNEI. Trimming took off 2 bases at V and 2 bases at J, with 7 bases between the two ends. CDR3 length equals 13 residues. Here the CDR3 DNA reads TGTGCCAGCAGTGAAAGTAGACCCTACGAGCAGTACTTC. Translation: CASSESRPYEQYF.

The genes are TRBV7-2 and TRBJ1-1; D perhaps matches TRBD1 (5 bases). Germline CDR1 SGHTA, CDR2 FQGNSA. Trimming took 5 bases from V and 1 from J, leaving 14 bases between them. CDR3 size: 15 residues. This chain's CDR3 is CASSGTGTANTEAFF. The DNA for the CDR3 is TGTGCCAGCAGCGGAACCGGGACGGCGAACACTGAAGCTTTCTTT.